The 23 T cell receptor beta chains reported below all come from one sample, sequenced in a study of blood T cells in healthy people across ages. A second about 6 to 12 cycle PCR used barcoded and J-beta primers. TCRdb used MiXCR to reprocess the 5' RACE reads, holding one entry per CDR3 protein. This table holds approximately 1.5 million distinct CDR3 sequences, about 35% found once. The sequencing input was blood. The receptors come from a woman aged 25 to 45 in good health.

The chain uses TRBV20-1 and TRBJ2-7; the match to TRBD2 covers 10 bases. CDR1 and CDR2 from the germline V gene are DFQATT and SNEGSKA (reference sequence). V trimming: 0 bases; J trimming: 2 bases; junction bases outside the gene matches: 7. The CDR3 consists of 16 residues. The chain's CDR3 is CSARDRRTSGTYEQYF. The CDR3 nucleotides are TGCAGTGCTAGAGATCGCAGGACTAGCGGCACCTACGAGCAGTACTTC.

The chain carries TRBV10-3 and TRBJ2-5; perhaps TRBD1 as D (6 bases). The DNA matches TRBJ2-7 better at its end, which makes the J call doubtful. CDR1 and CDR2 (germline): ENHRY, SYGVKD. The CDR3 sequence is 13 residues long. This CDR3 is CAISEGQQPEQYF. In nucleotides, the CDR3 is TGTGCCATCAGTGAGGGACAGCAGCCCGAGCAGTACTTC.

The rearrangement links TRBV12-3 or TRBV12-4 to TRBJ2-1; tentative D call: TRBD2 (6 bases). CDR3 length equals 17 residues. Trimming removed 1 base at V and 7 bases at J, with 20 bases between. CDR3 in amino acids: CASSLGPLGGIGNEQFF. The CDR3 coding sequence is TGTGCCAGCAGTTTAGGGCCTCTGGGCGGGATAGGGAATGAGCAGTTCTTC.

The CDR3: CASSSFGGGTDTQYF. In DNA form, the CDR3 reads TGTGCCAGCAGCTCCTTCGGGGGAGGCACAGATACGCAGTATTTT. The V gene is TRBV5-6, the J gene TRBJ2-3; maybe TRBD2 (6 bases). CDR3 length: 15 residues. V lost 3 bases, J lost 1 base, and 12 bases lay in between. Germline CDR1 SGHDT, CDR2 YYEEEE.

This clonotype has just a few counts. The chain links TRBV7-9 to TRBJ2-1, with D perhaps matching TRBD2 (5 bases). Trimming cost V 4 bases and J 8 bases, with 18 bases left between them. The CDR3 is 15 amino acids. Germline V gene lookup returns CDR1 SEHNR and CDR2 FQNEAQ (reference sequence). CDR3 amino acids: CASSSINLGGDEQFF. CDR3 nucleotides: TGTGCCAGCAGCTCCATCAATTTAGGAGGCGATGAGCAGTTCTTC.

V usage is TRBV27 and J usage is TRBJ2-1; a possible D gene is TRBD1 (6 bases). The length of the CDR3 is 10 residues. Germline V CDR1 and CDR2: MNHEY, SMNVEV (reference sequence). With 11 bases removed from V and 11 bases from J, the gap between germline ends came to 13 bases. The chain's CDR3 is CAGGWGQQFF. CDR3 nucleotides: TGTGCCGGGGGATGGGGGCAGCAGTTCTTC.

V is TRBV3-1 and J is TRBJ1-2; no firm D call. V dropped 2 bases and J dropped 7 bases, with 17 bases sitting between them. Per germline, CDR1 LGHDT and CDR2 YNNKEL (reference sequence). CDR3 length: 15 residues. DNA for the CDR3: TGTGCCAGCAGCCAATACTCCGGGAGCACTGGTGGCTACACCTTC. This sequence encodes CASSQYSGSTGGYTF.

The rearrangement joins TRBV6-1 to TRBJ2-7; D is tentatively TRBD1 or TRBD2 (6 bases each). Germline V lookup: CDR1 MNHNS, CDR2 SASEGT. Between the trimmed V and J ends, which lost 7 bases and 0 bases, there was a span of 16 bases. CDR3 length equals 15 residues. The CDR3 protein is CASKEGTLPSYEQYF. CDR3 nucleotides: TGTGCCAGCAAGGAGGGGACACTGCCCTCCTACGAGCAGTACTTC.

The chain is built from TRBV20-1 and TRBJ2-7; 7 bases map to TRBD1. Germline trimming cut 5 bases from V and 0 bases from J; bases unmatched to any gene: 7. This CDR3 region has 14 residues. The germline V gene has CDR1 DFQATT and CDR2 SNEGSKA (reference sequence). DNA for the CDR3: TGCAGTGCTCCGTCGACAGGGAGCTCCTACGAGCAGTACTTC. Translation gives CSAPSTGSSYEQYF.

The V call is TRBV3-1, the J call TRBJ2-5; tentatively, D is TRBD2 (7 bases). V dropped 5 bases and J dropped 11 bases, with 24 bases sitting between them. The CDR3 extends over 15 amino acids. In germline, CDR1 is LGHDT, CDR2 YNNKEL (reference sequence). This CDR3 is CASSTTRAGDNEQYF. The CDR3, as DNA: TGTGCCAGCAGCACTACCAGGGCGGGGGACAATGAGCAGTACTTC.

The J gene is TRBJ2-5, the V gene TRBV2; TRBD2 agrees at 7 bases. Losses at the gene ends were 5 bases for V and 2 bases for J; bases not matched to a gene: 14. The CDR3 loop spans 17 amino acids. Germline V lookup: CDR1 SNHLY, CDR2 FYNNEI. The CDR3 protein is CASSPRPAGSRQETQYF. In DNA form, the CDR3 reads TGTGCCAGCAGTCCCCGCCCAGCGGGATCACGGCAAGAGACCCAGTACTTC. Filled out from reference TRBV2 and TRBJ2-5, the complete variable domain reads EPEVTQTPSHQVTQMGQEVILRCVPISNHLYFYWYRQILGQKVEFLVSFYNNEISEKSEIFDDQFSVERPDGSNFTLKIRSTKLEDSAMYFCASSPRPAGSRQETQYFGPGTRLLVL.

This clonotype was observed at least ten times. The genes are TRBV5-4 and TRBJ2-3; 10 nucleotides match TRBD2. CDR3 length: 14 amino acids. Germline assignment: CDR1 SGHNT and CDR2 YYREEE (reference sequence). Germline trimming cut 7 bases from V and 4 bases from J; bases unmatched to any gene: 6. The CDR3 DNA follows: TGTGCCAGCTCACTAGCGGGATTAGCAGATACGCAGTATTTT. Residues: CASSLAGLADTQYF. Together with reference TRBV5-4 and TRBJ2-3, the CDR3 gives the full variable domain: ETGVTQSPTHLIKTRGQQVTLRCSSQSGHNTVSWYQQALGQGPQFIFQYYREEENGRGNFPPRFSGLQFPNYSSELNVNALELDDSALYLCASSLAGLADTQYFGPGTRLTVL.

This clonotype appeared a single time. The chain joins TRBV4-1 to TRBJ1-5, with a weak D call TRBD1 (6 bases). Per germline, CDR1 MGHRA and CDR2 YSYEKL. V dropped 6 bases and J dropped 10 bases, with 25 bases sitting between them. The CDR3 runs 16 residues. As DNA, the CDR3 is TGCGCCAGCAGACTACACCAGGGTGAGGGGGGTTTTCCCCAGCATTTT. Translation: CASRLHQGEGGFPQHF.

This clonotype was counted many times. The chain couples TRBV5-1 to TRBJ2-5, with D unresolved. Germline CDR1 is SGHRS and CDR2 is YFSETQ. The CDR3 covers 14 residues. V lost 4 bases and J lost 5, with 15 bases in between. CDR3 loop: CASSTPGAQETQYF. The DNA for the CDR3 is TGCGCCAGCAGCACCCCAGGAGCGCAGGAGACCCAGTACTTC.

V and J are TRBV6-5 and TRBJ2-2, with 13 bases identical to TRBD2. V lost 2 bases to trimming and J lost 1 base; unmatched junction nucleotides: 7. Germline loops: CDR1 MNHEY, CDR2 SVGAGI. The CDR3 totals 19 residues. DNA for the CDR3: TGTGCCAGCAGTTACCCGACTAGCGGGGGGCCTATGAACACCGGGGAGCTGTTTTTT. Protein: CASSYPTSGGPMNTGELFF.

Details on this clonotype: The germline gene is not matched at one end of the junction; a read error may be the cause. J is TRBJ2-3 and V is TRBV13; the match to TRBD1 covers 11 bases. The germline CDR1 and CDR2 sequences are PRHDT and FYEKMQ (reference sequence). This CDR3 has 17 residues. This CDR3 is CASSSRDRGGSTDMQYF. CDR3 nucleotide sequence: TGTGCCAGCAGCTCCCGGGACAGGGGGGGGAGCACAGATATGCAGTATTTT.

Remarks on this clonotype: A much bigger clone sits one base away, suggesting this may be a read error. This chain connects TRBV11-1 to TRBJ2-1, with 12 nucleotides matching TRBD2. The CDR3 is 15 amino acids. Trimming took 5 bases from V and 6 from J; bases not matched to a gene: 5. The germline V gene has CDR1 SGHAT and CDR2 FQDESV (reference sequence). CDR3 DNA: TGTGCCAGCAGCCCTCGGACTAGCGGGGTCAATGAGCAGTTCTTC. Translation: CASSPRTSGVNEQFF.

This clonotype came up once. This CDR3 is CASSAINLLRDDRTIAKNIQYF. The CDR3 DNA follows: TGTGCCAGCAGTGCAATAAACTTACTCCGGGACGACAGGACCATAGCCAAAAACATTCAGTACTTC. V and J are TRBV27 and TRBJ2-4, with a possible D match to TRBD1 (6 bases). Trimming stripped 5 bases from V and 0 bases from J, with 32 bases between. CDR1 and CDR2 from the germline V gene are MNHEY and SMNVEV (reference sequence). The CDR3 has 22 amino acids.

Worth noting for this clonotype: Just one base apart from a much larger clone, this may be a read error. For the CDR3, the DNA is TGTGCCAGCAGCTGGGACGGGGGGCAGAATGAGCAGTTCTTC. It encodes CASSWDGGQNEQFF. This sequence joins TRBV7-2 and TRBJ2-1, with D tentatively TRBD2 (7 bases). The ends were cut back, 4 bases at V and 7 bases at J, with 14 bases in the middle. The CDR3 totals 14 residues. CDR1 is SGHTA, CDR2 FQGNSA, per germline.

With respect to this clonotype: This may come from a read error, since a much larger clone is one base off. V and J are TRBV20-1 and TRBJ1-2; possible D gene TRBD1, 6 bases. The germline V gene encodes CDR1 DFQATT and CDR2 SNEGSKA (reference sequence). The V and J ends lost 6 bases and 4 bases respectively, with 9 bases between them. This CDR3 has 11 amino acids. The DNA of the CDR3 is TGCAGTGCGTACAGGGTCTATGGCTACACCTTC. It yields the protein CSAYRVYGYTF.

The gene calls are TRBV3-1 and TRBJ1-2; tentatively, D is TRBD1 (5 bases). CDR1 and CDR2 (germline): LGHDT, YNNKEL (reference sequence). The CDR3 runs to 14 residues. Trimming cost V 1 base and J 0 bases, with 6 bases left between them. CDR3 nucleotide sequence: TGTGCCAGCAGCCAAGCAGGGACTAACTATGGCTACACCTTC. Encoded protein: CASSQAGTNYGYTF.

The rearrangement uses TRBV27 and TRBJ1-1; perhaps TRBD1 as D (5 bases). The CDR3 spans 12 residues. Germline V gives CDR1 MNHEY, CDR2 SMNVEV (reference sequence). The V end lost 5 bases, the J end lost 11 bases, and 15 bases lay between the germline ends. CDR3 protein: CASSPRVGDAFF. The CDR3 DNA follows: TGTGCCAGCAGTCCTAGGGTGGGGGACGCTTTCTTT.

The chain carries TRBV20-1 and TRBJ1-1; 7 bases agree with TRBD1. The CDR3 totals 13 residues. Germline V gives CDR1 DFQATT, CDR2 SNEGSKA (reference sequence). The junction had 12 bases not matched to a gene; V was cut back by 6 bases and J by 8 bases. The chain's CDR3 is CSASARDSQEAFF. The CDR3, as DNA: TGCAGTGCCAGCGCTCGGGACAGCCAAGAAGCTTTCTTT.